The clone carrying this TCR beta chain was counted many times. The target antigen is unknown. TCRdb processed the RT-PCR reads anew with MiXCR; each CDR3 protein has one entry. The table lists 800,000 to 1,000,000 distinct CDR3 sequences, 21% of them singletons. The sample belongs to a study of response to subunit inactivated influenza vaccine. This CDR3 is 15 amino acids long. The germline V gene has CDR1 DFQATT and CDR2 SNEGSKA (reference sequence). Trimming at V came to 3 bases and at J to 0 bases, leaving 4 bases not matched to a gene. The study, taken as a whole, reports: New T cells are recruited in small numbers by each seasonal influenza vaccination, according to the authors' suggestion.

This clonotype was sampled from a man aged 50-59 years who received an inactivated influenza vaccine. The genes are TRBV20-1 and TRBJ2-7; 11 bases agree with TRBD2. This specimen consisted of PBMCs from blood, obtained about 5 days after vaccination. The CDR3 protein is CSARAGLAASYEQYF. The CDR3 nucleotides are TGCAGTGCTAGGGCGGGACTAGCGGCCTCCTACGAGCAGTACTTC.